The subject of this entry is one T cell receptor (beta chain). Trimming removed 1 base from V and 3 bases from J, with 9 bases in between. CDR1 is SSHAT and CDR2 is FNYEAQ in the germline V gene (reference sequence). This CDR3 is built from 15 residues. This sample is part of a study of blood T cell repertoires in COVID-19. Study as a whole: Both acute and convalescent COVID-19 samples were obtained from the United States, Italy and Spain. T cells, B-cell-depleted T cells, or PBMCs supplied cDNA or gDNA.

Methods used by the authors: By means of reference gene primer amplification, nucleated cell counts were estimated. Profiled with immunoSEQ multiplex PCR; TCRdb holds only in-frame clones, not every one. D and trimming come from the DNA, and the V and J calls and clone size come from that table. The table has 15,000 to 20,000 clones, around nine tenths seen once. The chain employs TRBV7-7 and TRBJ2-2; D perhaps matches TRBD2 (5 bases). Sequenced material: peripheral blood. This TCR derives from a man between 60 and 70 years old with active COVID-19. The CDR3 DNA sequence: TGTGCCAGCAGCTTAGGTCCGAGGGACACCGGGGAGCTGTTTTTT. Its translation is CASSLGPRDTGELFF.